Listed here are 27 T cell receptor beta chains from one sample, sequenced in a study of shared clonotypes between healthy human individuals. TCRdb keeps only in-frame clones here, not all; method: immunoSEQ multiplex PCR. Found here are approximately 500,000 clones, approximately 85% of them singletons; the top ten hold approximately 12%. Sequenced material: PBMCs. The receptors come from a middle-aged woman in good health. Some clones in this sample may be carry-over from other donors' samples.

This clone was recorded a few times. The chain has TRBV7-8 and TRBJ2-1, with TRBD1 matching 8 bases. J lost 6 bases, V lost 6 bases, and 10 bases had no gene match. Per germline, CDR1 SGHVS and CDR2 FQNEAQ. CDR3 length: 15 residues. The CDR3 DNA reads as TGTGCCAGCAGTTATTCCAGGGGGCCGGGCAATGAGCAGTTCTTC. Amino acid sequence: CASSYSRGPGNEQFF.

V gene TRBV7-2 combines with J gene TRBJ2-1; TRBD1 matches 7 bases. V shed 5 bases, J shed 7 bases, and the junction held 8 bases outside the gene matches. CDR3 length: 14 residues. CDR1 and CDR2 (germline): SGHTA, FQGNSA. CDR3 loop: CASSTGQPTNEQFF. CDR3 bases: TGTGCCAGCAGCACGGGACAGCCTACAAATGAGCAGTTCTTC.

A remark on this clone: This may stem from a read error, because a much larger clone lies one nucleotide away. The rearrangement joins TRBV5-1 to TRBJ1-4; TRBD1 matches 8 bases. The CDR3 loop spans 16 amino acids. Germline V lookup: CDR1 SGHRS, CDR2 YFSETQ. V lost 3 bases to trimming and J lost 3 bases; unmatched junction nucleotides: 7. CDR3: CASSSTGTGSNEKLFF. The CDR3 DNA reads as TGCGCCAGCAGCTCGACCGGGACAGGTTCTAATGAAAAACTGTTTTTT.

J is TRBJ2-7 and V is TRBV10-3; D is unresolved. Germline CDR1 and CDR2: ENHRY and SYGVKD. V lost 6 bases to trimming and J lost 3 bases, with 15 bases between them. This CDR3 has 14 residues. The CDR3 loop reads CAIRSRQDNYEQYF. The CDR3 coding sequence is TGTGCCATCAGATCGCGTCAGGATAACTACGAGCAGTACTTC.

Details on this clone: This specimen includes other DNA sequences encoding the same CDR3. The genes are TRBV11-2 and TRBJ1-1; D is perhaps TRBD1 (5 bases). The CDR3 contains 14 residues. Trimming shortened V by 1 base and J by 0 bases, and 6 bases separated the two germline ends. Germline V lookup: CDR1 SGHAT, CDR2 FQNNGV. Written as DNA, the CDR3 is TGTGCCAGCAGCTTAGCAGGGTTGAACACTGAAGCTTTCTTT. This sequence encodes CASSLAGLNTEAFF. Full variable domain (missing parts from reference TRBV11-2 and TRBJ1-1): EAGVAQSPRYKIIEKRQSVAFWCNPISGHATLYWYQQILGQGPKLLIQFQNNGVVDDSQLPKDRFSAERLKGVDSTLKIQPAKLEDSAVYLCASSLAGLNTEAFFGQGTRLTVV.

The rearrangement links TRBV28 to TRBJ2-7, with TRBD1 identical over 7 bases. The V gene's germline CDR1 is MDHEN and CDR2 SYDVKM. Trimming removed 3 bases from V and 1 base from J; junction bases left unmatched: 6. This CDR3 is built from 15 residues. CDR3: CASSFSGTASYEQYF. As DNA, the CDR3 is TGTGCCAGCAGTTTTTCCGGGACAGCGTCCTACGAGCAGTACTTC.

The chain has TRBV19 and TRBJ2-2, with 12 bases matching TRBD2. The germline CDR1 and CDR2 sequences are LNHDA and SQIVND (reference sequence). With V trimmed by 5 bases and J by 5 bases, 6 bases remained unmatched. The CDR3 contains 16 residues. CDR3 sequence (DNA): TGTGCCAGTAGTCTCGGACTAGCGGGATTAACCGGGGAGCTGTTTTTT. Its protein is CASSLGLAGLTGELFF.

In its sample, this clone was seen once. Written as DNA, the CDR3 is TGTGCCAGCAGCTCCTACAGGGACTACGAGCAGTACTTC. Its translation is CASSSYRDYEQYF. The chain combines TRBV7-9 with TRBJ2-7; TRBD1 is a possible D gene (6 bases). Trimming pared 4 bases from V and 3 bases from J, leaving 10 bases between. The germline CDR1 and CDR2 sequences are SEHNR and FQNEAQ (reference sequence). The length of the CDR3 is 13 residues.

The rearrangement uses TRBV15 and TRBJ2-2; TRBD1 might be the D (5 bases). Looked up from germline, CDR1 is LNHNV and CDR2 is YYDKDF (reference sequence). V lost 7 bases to trimming and J lost 0 bases, with 12 bases between them. The CDR3 runs to 15 residues. The CDR3 sequence is CATTPDISNTGELFF. CDR3 sequence (DNA): TGTGCCACCACCCCGGACATTTCGAACACCGGGGAGCTGTTTTTT. The variable domain in full, with the rest retrieved from reference TRBV15 and TRBJ2-2, is DAMVIQNPRYQVTQFGKPVTLSCSQTLNHNVMYWYQQKSSQAPKLLFHYYDKDFNNEADTPDNFQSRRPNTSFCFLDIRSPGLGDTAMYLCATTPDISNTGELFFGEGSRLTVL.

The gene calls are TRBV5-1 and TRBJ1-3; D is ambiguous. With 0 bases removed from V and 0 bases from J, the gap between germline ends came to 4 bases. Germline V gene lookup returns CDR1 SGHRS and CDR2 YFSETQ. The CDR3 totals 14 residues. The CDR3, as DNA: TGCGCCAGCAGCTTGGACTACTCTGGAAACACCATATATTTT. Translated, it gives CASSLDYSGNTIYF.

This clone was observed a single time. The rearrangement uses TRBV28 and TRBJ1-3; 7 nucleotides agree with TRBD1. Germline assignment: CDR1 MDHEN and CDR2 SYDVKM. After removal of 9 bases from V and 0 bases from J, the junction contained 5 bases not matched to a gene. This CDR3 is built from 14 residues. In DNA form, the CDR3 reads TGTGCCAGTAGAACAGGGGACTCTGGAAACACCATATATTTT. The encoded protein is CASRTGDSGNTIYF.

A note on this clone: Being one base from a much bigger clone, this may be a read error. The same CDR3 also results from other DNA sequences found in this sample. V gene TRBV9 combines with J gene TRBJ2-2; 9 bases agree with TRBD2. This CDR3 has 15 amino acids. V gave up 2 bases and J gave up 1 base; unmatched junction bases: 0. CDR1 is SGDLS and CDR2 is YYNGEE in the germline V gene. This chain's CDR3 is CASSVTSGNTGELFF. CDR3 bases: TGTGCCAGCAGCGTGACTAGCGGGAACACCGGGGAGCTGTTTTTT.

The chain carries TRBV6-6 and TRBJ2-3; maybe TRBD2 (5 bases). Trimming left V 0 bases short and J 2 bases short, with 12 bases between. The germline CDR1 and CDR2 sequences are MNHNY and SVGAGI (reference sequence). This CDR3 is 16 amino acids long. The CDR3 bases are TGTGCCAGCAGTTACTCGGCAGCGGAGTCCACAGATACGCAGTATTTT. This codes for CASSYSAAESTDTQYF.

This chain uses TRBV7-3 with TRBJ2-5; D may be TRBD1 (6 bases). The CDR3 totals 14 residues. Per the germline V gene, CDR1 is SGHTA and CDR2 is FQGTGA. Trimming cost V 5 bases and J 4 bases, with 14 bases left between them. CDR3: CASSVQGTGETQYF. CDR3 nucleotides: TGTGCCAGCAGCGTACAGGGTACGGGAGAGACCCAGTACTTC.

This sequence joins TRBV7-9 and TRBJ2-5, with TRBD2 as a possible D gene (7 bases). This CDR3 region has 12 residues. Per the germline V gene, CDR1 is SEHNR and CDR2 is FQNEAQ (reference sequence). The V end lost 5 bases, the J end lost 10 bases, and 14 bases lay between the germline ends. CDR3 sequence: CASSLGGGLQYF. The CDR3 DNA sequence: TGTGCCAGCAGCCTAGGGGGGGGCCTCCAGTACTTC.

The chain combines TRBV10-3 with TRBJ2-3, with 7 bases that match TRBD2. CDR3 size: 15 residues. Germline V lookup: CDR1 ENHRY, CDR2 SYGVKD. With V trimmed by 3 bases and J by 5 bases, 8 bases remained unmatched. The CDR3 DNA follows: TGTGCCATCAGTGACCCTAGCGGAGGTGTAGATACGCAGTATTTT. This translates into CAISDPSGGVDTQYF.

Note on this clone: The sample carries other DNA sequences with the same CDR3. This chain links TRBV18 with TRBJ1-1; no clear D gene. The CDR3 covers 13 residues. The germline V gene has CDR1 KGHSH and CDR2 LQKENI. Trimming removed 1 base from V and 1 base from J, with 4 bases in between. DNA of the CDR3: TGTGCCAGCTCACCACAGAGGAACACTGAAGCTTTCTTT. Translating it yields CASSPQRNTEAFF.

This chain connects TRBV6-5 to TRBJ2-2, with 8 positions matching TRBD1. The germline V gene encodes CDR1 MNHEY and CDR2 SVGAGI. Germline trimming cut 6 bases from V and 5 bases from J; bases unmatched to any gene: 8. This CDR3 region has 15 residues. The chain's CDR3 is CASRWDRRGTGELFF. Written as DNA, the CDR3 is TGTGCCAGCAGGTGGGACAGGAGGGGTACCGGGGAGCTGTTTTTT.

This chain links TRBV5-6 with TRBJ2-3; 7 bases are shared with TRBD2. The CDR3 spans 15 residues. After removal of 0 bases from V and 3 bases from J, the junction contained 4 bases not matched to a gene. From germline, CDR1 is SGHDT and CDR2 YYEEEE. In DNA, the CDR3 is TGTGCCAGCAGCTTGGGCGGGAGTATGACAGATACGCAGTATTTT. This translates into CASSLGGSMTDTQYF.

The CDR3 DNA reads as TGTGCCAGCAGCGCTAGATCCAGAGCCCGGGAGACCCAGTACTTC. It yields the protein CASSARSRARETQYF. This chain connects TRBV9 to TRBJ2-5; D not resolved. V gave up 3 bases and J gave up 5 bases, with 17 bases separating them. CDR1 and CDR2 (germline): SGDLS, YYNGEE. The length of the CDR3 is 15 residues.

The V gene is TRBV7-3, the J gene TRBJ2-3; D is perhaps TRBD1 or TRBD2 (6 bases each). This CDR3 has 15 residues. The germline V gene has CDR1 SGHTA and CDR2 FQGTGA. Trimming stripped 4 bases from V and 1 base from J, with 12 bases between. The CDR3 coding sequence is TGTGCCAGCAGCTCGCCGGGGGCAGGCACAGATACGCAGTATTTT. Amino acid sequence: CASSSPGAGTDTQYF.

The CDR3 protein is CAWSGGTFQETQYF. The DNA of the CDR3 is TGTGCCTGGAGCGGAGGGACATTCCAAGAGACCCAGTACTTC. The chain employs TRBV30 and TRBJ2-5; either TRBD1 or TRBD2 may supply D (6 bases each). The V gene's germline CDR1 is GTSNPN and CDR2 SVGIG (reference sequence). Trimming took 3 bases from V and 1 from J, leaving 12 bases between them. The CDR3 has 14 amino acids.

The CDR3: CASSLDGGQYNEQFF. CDR3 coding DNA: TGTGCCAGCAGCTTGGACGGGGGACAGTACAATGAGCAGTTCTTC. This rearrangement joins TRBV5-4 to TRBJ2-1; tentative D call: TRBD1 (7 bases). The CDR3 runs to 15 residues. Germline V CDR1 and CDR2: SGHNT, YYREEE (reference sequence). V was shortened by 0 bases and J by 4 bases, with 11 bases between the two germline ends.

Turning to this clone: Other DNA sequences from this sample encode an identical CDR3 as well. The chain recombines TRBV7-9 with TRBJ2-2; TRBD2 matches at 12 bases. J gave up 4 bases and V 5 bases, and 2 bases lay outside the gene matches. The CDR3 sequence is 15 residues long. Germline CDR1 SEHNR, CDR2 FQNEAQ (reference sequence). The CDR3 sequence is CASSLLAGGTGELFF. The CDR3 DNA follows: TGTGCCAGCAGCCTACTAGCGGGAGGCACCGGGGAGCTGTTTTTT.

CDR3 residues: CASSIGGPLGSNQPQHF. CDR3 sequence (DNA): TGCGCCAGCAGCATCGGGGGGCCCCTAGGGAGCAATCAGCCCCAGCATTTT. The rearrangement links TRBV4-1 to TRBJ1-5, with D perhaps TRBD1 (6 bases). With 5 bases removed from V and 1 base from J, the gap between germline ends came to 18 bases. The CDR3 covers 17 residues. Germline CDR1 reads MGHRA; CDR2 reads YSYEKL.

The chain has TRBV28 and TRBJ2-5; D is possibly TRBD1 or TRBD2 (5 bases each). The CDR3 length is 14 residues. Looked up from germline, CDR1 is MDHEN and CDR2 is SYDVKM. V was clipped by 5 bases and J by 4 bases, with 14 bases between them. In DNA form, the CDR3 reads TGTGCCAGCAGTCGGGCAGGGACGGCAGAGACCCAGTACTTC. The encoded protein is CASSRAGTAETQYF.

Of note for this clone: The same CDR3 also results from other DNA sequences found in this sample. The chain recombines TRBV18 with TRBJ1-5, with D tentatively TRBD1 (5 bases). The germline CDR1 and CDR2 sequences are KGHSH and LQKENI. The V end was cut by 3 bases, the J end by 2 bases, with 8 bases between. This CDR3 is 14 amino acids long. The CDR3 DNA sequence: TGTGCCAGCTCACCGGGAGGGGGCAATCAGCCCCAGCATTTT. Residues: CASSPGGGNQPQHF.